This entry is about one T cell receptor beta chain. Its cognate antigen is unknown. Germline lookup yields CDR1 MNHEY and CDR2 SVGAGI. The V end was cut by 5 bases, the J end by 0 bases, with 8 bases between. The CDR3 covers 13 residues. Clones were read by immunoSEQ multiplex PCR, and TCRdb kept only the in-frame ones, dropping some. The data show roughly 80,000 clones, around four fifths seen once. The data derive from a study of OX40 agonist ivuxolimab in advanced cancers. General study points: By week 6 at 0.1 to 3.0 mg/kg, blood CD4+ and CD8+ T cells had expanded clonally.

This sequence joins TRBV6-5 and TRBJ2-7; D remains ambiguous. This sequence was found in an adult with an advanced solid tumor such as melanoma, head and neck, liver or kidney cancer. This sample comprised CD4+ or CD8+ T cells sorted from blood, obtained in a trial of the OX40 agonist ivuxolimab. The CDR3 here is CASSHQVSYEQYF. The CDR3 coding sequence is TGTGCCAGCAGTCACCAAGTCTCCTACGAGCAGTACTTC.